This T cell receptor beta chain is from a study of blood T cell repertoires in COVID-19. At the level of the study: Sites in the United States, Italy and Spain provided acute and convalescent COVID-19 samples. PBMCs, B-cell-depleted T cells, or T cells were the source of the cDNA or gDNA that made up the material.

Seattle's cohort entered during active infection and was followed longitudinally. V gave up 2 bases and J gave up 6 bases, with 7 bases separating them. The CDR3 length is 13 residues. Germline assignment: CDR1 MNHEY and CDR2 SMNVEV (reference sequence). How the authors handled the data: Amplification of reference gene primers provided the estimated nucleated cell counts. Measured with immunoSEQ multiplex PCR; TCRdb has only the in-frame clones, and not every one. The DNA gave D and trimming, while V, J and clone size come from that table. This table has about 260,000 clones, more than 85% appearing once.

This chain links TRBV27 with TRBJ2-2; no clear D gene. The TCR comes from a person between 18 and 30 years old with COVID-19, enrolled during active disease. The specimen was peripheral blood. CDR3 loop: CASSLGPSGELFF. In DNA, the CDR3 is TGTGCCAGCAGTTTAGGGCCTTCCGGGGAGCTGTTTTTT.